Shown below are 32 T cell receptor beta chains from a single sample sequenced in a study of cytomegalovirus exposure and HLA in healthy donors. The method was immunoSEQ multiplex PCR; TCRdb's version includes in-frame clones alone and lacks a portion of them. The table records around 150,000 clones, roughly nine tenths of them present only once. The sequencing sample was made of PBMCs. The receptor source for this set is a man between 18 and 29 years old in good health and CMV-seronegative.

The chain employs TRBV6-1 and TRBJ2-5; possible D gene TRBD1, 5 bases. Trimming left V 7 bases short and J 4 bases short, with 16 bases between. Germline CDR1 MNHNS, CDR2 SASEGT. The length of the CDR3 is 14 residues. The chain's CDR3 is CASTIQASIETQYF. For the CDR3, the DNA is TGTGCCAGCACCATACAGGCGAGCATAGAGACCCAGTACTTC.

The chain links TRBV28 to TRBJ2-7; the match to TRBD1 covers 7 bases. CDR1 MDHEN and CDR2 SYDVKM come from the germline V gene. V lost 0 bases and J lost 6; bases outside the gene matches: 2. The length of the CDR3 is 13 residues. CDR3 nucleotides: TGTGCCAGCAGTTTATGGGGGACAGTCGAGCAGTACGTC. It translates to CASSLWGTVEQYV.

This CDR3 is CASSLTAESYEQYF. For the CDR3, the DNA is TGTGCCAGCAGCCTGACAGCCGAGTCCTACGAGCAGTACTTC. The J gene is TRBJ2-7, the V gene TRBV11-2; a weak D match, TRBD1 (5 bases). Between the trimmed V and J ends, which lost 5 bases and 1 base, there was a span of 12 bases. CDR1 SGHAT and CDR2 FQNNGV come from the germline V gene. The length of the CDR3 is 14 residues. Complete variable domain (other parts from reference TRBV11-2 and TRBJ2-7): EAGVAQSPRYKIIEKRQSVAFWCNPISGHATLYWYQQILGQGPKLLIQFQNNGVVDDSQLPKDRFSAERLKGVDSTLKIQPAKLEDSAVYLCASSLTAESYEQYFGPGTRLTVT.

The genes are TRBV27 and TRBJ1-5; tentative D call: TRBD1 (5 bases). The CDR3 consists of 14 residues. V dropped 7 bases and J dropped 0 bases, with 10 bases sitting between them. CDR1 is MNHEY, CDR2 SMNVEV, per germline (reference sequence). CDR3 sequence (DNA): TGTGCCAGCATAGACAGCAGTAGCAATCAGCCCCAGCATTTT. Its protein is CASIDSSSNQPQHF.

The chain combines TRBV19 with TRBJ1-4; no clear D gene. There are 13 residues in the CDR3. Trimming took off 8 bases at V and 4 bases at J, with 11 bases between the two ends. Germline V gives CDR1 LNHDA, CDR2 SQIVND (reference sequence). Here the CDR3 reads CASRLVDNEKLFF. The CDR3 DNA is TGTGCCAGTCGGTTAGTAGATAATGAAAAACTGTTTTTT. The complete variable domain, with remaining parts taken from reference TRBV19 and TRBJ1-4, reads DGGITQSPKYLFRKEGQNVTLSCEQNLNHDAMYWYRQDPGQGLRLIYYSQIVNDFQKGDIAEGYSVSREKKESFPLTVTSAQKNPTAFYLCASRLVDNEKLFFGSGTQLSVL.

This CDR3 reads CASSSRRGTEETQYF. CDR3 bases: TGTGCCAGCAGCTCCCGAAGGGGGACAGAAGAGACCCAGTACTTC. The genes are TRBV21-1 and TRBJ2-5; the table's D call, TRBD1, has no DNA check behind it. TRBV21-1 is shown as a pseudogene. CDR3 length: 15 residues.

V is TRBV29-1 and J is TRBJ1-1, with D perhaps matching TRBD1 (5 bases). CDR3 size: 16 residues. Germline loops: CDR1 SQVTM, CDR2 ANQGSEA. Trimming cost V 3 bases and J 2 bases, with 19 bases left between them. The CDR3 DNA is TGCAGCGTTGAGGGGCTTAACAGACGAGTAAACACTGAAGCTTTCTTT. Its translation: CSVEGLNRRVNTEAFF.

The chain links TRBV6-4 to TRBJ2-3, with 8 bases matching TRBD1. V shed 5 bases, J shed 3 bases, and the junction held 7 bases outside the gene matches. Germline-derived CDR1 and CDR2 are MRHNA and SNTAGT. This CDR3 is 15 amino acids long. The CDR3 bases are TGTGCCAGCAGTTTACAGGGGGTCGATACAGATACGCAGTATTTT. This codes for CASSLQGVDTDTQYF.

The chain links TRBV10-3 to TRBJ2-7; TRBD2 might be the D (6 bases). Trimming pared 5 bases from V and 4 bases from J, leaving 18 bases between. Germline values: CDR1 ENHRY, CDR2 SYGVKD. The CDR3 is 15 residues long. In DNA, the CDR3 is TGTGCCATCAGTCCTCGGGTGAGGGAGGAGTACGAGCAGTACTTC. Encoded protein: CAISPRVREEYEQYF.

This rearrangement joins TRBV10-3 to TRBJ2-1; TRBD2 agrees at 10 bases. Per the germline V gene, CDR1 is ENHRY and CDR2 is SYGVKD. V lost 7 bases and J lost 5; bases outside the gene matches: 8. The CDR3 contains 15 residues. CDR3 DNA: TGTGCCATCAACAGTGGGCTAGCGGGGGACAATGAGCAGTTCTTC. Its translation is CAINSGLAGDNEQFF.

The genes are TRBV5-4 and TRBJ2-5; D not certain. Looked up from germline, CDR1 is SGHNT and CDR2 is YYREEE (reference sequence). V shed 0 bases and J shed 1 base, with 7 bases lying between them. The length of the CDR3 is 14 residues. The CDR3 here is CASSLGRSQETQYF. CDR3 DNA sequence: TGTGCCAGCAGCTTGGGGCGGTCCCAAGAGACCCAGTACTTC.

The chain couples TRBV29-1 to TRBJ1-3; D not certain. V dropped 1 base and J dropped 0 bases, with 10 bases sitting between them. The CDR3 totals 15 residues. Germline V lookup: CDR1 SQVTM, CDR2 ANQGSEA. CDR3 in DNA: TGCAGCGTTGAAGGCCTCGCTAACTCTGGAAACACCATATATTTT. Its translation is CSVEGLANSGNTIYF. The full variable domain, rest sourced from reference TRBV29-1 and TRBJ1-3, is SAVISQKPSRDICQRGTSLTIQCQVDSQVTMMFWYRQQPGQSLTLIATANQGSEATYESGFVIDKFPISRPNLTFSTLTVSNMSPEDSSIYLCSVEGLANSGNTIYFGEGSWLTVV.

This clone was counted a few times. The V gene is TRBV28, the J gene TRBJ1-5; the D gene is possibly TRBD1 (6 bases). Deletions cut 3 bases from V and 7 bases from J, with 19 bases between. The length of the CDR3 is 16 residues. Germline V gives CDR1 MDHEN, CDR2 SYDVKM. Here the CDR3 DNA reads TGTGCCAGCAGTTTGCTCGGGGGGCGCGTTCCCCAGCCCCAGCATTTT. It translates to CASSLLGGRVPQPQHF.

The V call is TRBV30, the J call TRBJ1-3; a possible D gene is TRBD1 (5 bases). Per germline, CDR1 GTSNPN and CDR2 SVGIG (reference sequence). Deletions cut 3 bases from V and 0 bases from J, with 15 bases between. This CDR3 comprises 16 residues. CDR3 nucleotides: TGTGCCTGGAGGGGGATCGCAGGGAACTCTGGAAACACCATATATTTT. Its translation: CAWRGIAGNSGNTIYF.

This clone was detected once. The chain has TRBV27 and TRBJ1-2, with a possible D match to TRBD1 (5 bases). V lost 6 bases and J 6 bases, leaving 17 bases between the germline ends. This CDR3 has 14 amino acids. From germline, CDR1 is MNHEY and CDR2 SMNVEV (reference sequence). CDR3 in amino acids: CASSRKGEGNGYTF. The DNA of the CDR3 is TGTGCCAGCAGCCGGAAAGGGGAAGGGAATGGCTACACCTTC.

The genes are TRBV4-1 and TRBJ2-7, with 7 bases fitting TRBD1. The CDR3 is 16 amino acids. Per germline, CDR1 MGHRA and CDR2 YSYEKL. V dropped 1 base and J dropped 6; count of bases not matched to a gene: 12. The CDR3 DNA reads TGCGCCAGCAGCCAAGCAGGGGGTCCGCCTCTTACCGAGCAGTACTTC. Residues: CASSQAGGPPLTEQYF.

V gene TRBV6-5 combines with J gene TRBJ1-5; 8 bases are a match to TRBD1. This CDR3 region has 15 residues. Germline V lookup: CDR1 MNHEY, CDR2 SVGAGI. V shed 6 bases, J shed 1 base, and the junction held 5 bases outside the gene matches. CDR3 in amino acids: CASRKDRASNQPQHF. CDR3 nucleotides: TGTGCCAGCAGAAAGGACAGGGCCAGCAATCAGCCCCAGCATTTT.

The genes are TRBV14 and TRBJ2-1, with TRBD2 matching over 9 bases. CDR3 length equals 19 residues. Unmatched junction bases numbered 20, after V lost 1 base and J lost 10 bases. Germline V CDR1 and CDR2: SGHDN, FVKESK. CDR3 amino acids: CASSQVRGSGGPKPREQFF. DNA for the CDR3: TGTGCCAGCAGCCAAGTAAGGGGTAGCGGGGGTCCCAAGCCGCGGGAGCAGTTCTTC.

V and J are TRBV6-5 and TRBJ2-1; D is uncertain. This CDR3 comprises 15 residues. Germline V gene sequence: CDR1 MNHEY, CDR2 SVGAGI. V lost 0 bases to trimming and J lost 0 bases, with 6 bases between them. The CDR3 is CASSYSRSSYNEQFF. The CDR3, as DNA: TGTGCCAGCAGTTACTCGCGAAGCTCCTACAATGAGCAGTTCTTC.

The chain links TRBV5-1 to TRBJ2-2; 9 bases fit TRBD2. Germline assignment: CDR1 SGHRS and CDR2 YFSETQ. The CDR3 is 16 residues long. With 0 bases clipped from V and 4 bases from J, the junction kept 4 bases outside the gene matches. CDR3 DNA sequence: TGCGCCAGCAGCTTGGGGGCTAGCGGGGCCACCGGGGAGCTGTTTTTT. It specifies CASSLGASGATGELFF.

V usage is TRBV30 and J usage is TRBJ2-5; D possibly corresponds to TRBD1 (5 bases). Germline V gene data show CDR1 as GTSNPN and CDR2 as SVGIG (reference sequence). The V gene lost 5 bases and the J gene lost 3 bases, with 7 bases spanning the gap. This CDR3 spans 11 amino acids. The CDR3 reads CAWATEETQYF. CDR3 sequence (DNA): TGTGCCTGGGCGACAGAAGAGACCCAGTACTTC.

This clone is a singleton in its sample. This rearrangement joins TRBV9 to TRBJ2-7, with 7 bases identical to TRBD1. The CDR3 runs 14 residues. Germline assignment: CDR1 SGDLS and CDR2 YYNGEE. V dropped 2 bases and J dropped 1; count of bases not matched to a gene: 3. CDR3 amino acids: CASSVGQHSYEQYF. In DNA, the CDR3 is TGTGCCAGCAGCGTGGGACAGCATTCCTACGAGCAGTACTTC.

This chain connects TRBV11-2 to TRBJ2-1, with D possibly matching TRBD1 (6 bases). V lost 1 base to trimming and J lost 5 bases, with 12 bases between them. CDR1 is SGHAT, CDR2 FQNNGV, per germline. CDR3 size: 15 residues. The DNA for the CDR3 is TGTGCCAGCAGCTTAGGGTTGGGACACAACAATGAGCAGTTCTTC. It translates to CASSLGLGHNNEQFF.

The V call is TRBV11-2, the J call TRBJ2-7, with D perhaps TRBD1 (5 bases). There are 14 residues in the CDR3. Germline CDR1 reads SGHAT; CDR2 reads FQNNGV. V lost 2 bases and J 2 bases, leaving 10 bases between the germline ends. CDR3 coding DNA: TGTGCCAGCAGCTTACATAGGGGTACCTACGAGCAGTACTTC. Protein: CASSLHRGTYEQYF. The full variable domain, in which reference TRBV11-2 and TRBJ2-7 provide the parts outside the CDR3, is EAGVAQSPRYKIIEKRQSVAFWCNPISGHATLYWYQQILGQGPKLLIQFQNNGVVDDSQLPKDRFSAERLKGVDSTLKIQPAKLEDSAVYLCASSLHRGTYEQYFGPGTRLTVT.

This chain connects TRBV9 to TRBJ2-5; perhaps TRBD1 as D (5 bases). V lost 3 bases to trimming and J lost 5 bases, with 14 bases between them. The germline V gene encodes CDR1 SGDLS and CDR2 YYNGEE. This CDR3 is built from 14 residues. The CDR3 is CASSGRAQGETQYF. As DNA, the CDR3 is TGTGCCAGCAGCGGCCGGGCCCAGGGCGAGACCCAGTACTTC.

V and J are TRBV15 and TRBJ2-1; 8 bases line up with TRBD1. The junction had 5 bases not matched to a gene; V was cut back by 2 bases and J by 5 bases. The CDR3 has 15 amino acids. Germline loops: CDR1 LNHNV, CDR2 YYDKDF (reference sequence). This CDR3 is CATSRSGTGDNEQFF. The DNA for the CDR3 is TGTGCCACCAGCAGATCTGGGACAGGCGACAATGAGCAGTTCTTC.

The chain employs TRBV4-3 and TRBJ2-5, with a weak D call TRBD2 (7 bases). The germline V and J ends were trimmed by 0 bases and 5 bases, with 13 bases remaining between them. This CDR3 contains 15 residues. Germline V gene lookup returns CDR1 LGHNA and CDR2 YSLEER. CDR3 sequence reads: CASSQDGGAPETQYF. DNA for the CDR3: TGCGCCAGCAGCCAAGATGGGGGGGCCCCGGAGACCCAGTACTTC.

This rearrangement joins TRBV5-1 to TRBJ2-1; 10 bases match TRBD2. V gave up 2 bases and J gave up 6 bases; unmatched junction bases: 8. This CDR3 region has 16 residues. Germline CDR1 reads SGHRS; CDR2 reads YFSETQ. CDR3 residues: CASSFNEAGGLNEQFF. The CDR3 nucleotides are TGCGCCAGCAGCTTTAATGAAGCGGGGGGGCTCAATGAGCAGTTCTTC.

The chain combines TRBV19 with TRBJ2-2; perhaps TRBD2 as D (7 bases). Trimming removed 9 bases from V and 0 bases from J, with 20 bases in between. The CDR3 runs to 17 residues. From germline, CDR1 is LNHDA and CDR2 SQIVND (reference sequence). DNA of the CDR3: TGTGCCAGCCGAGGAAGGGGAGGGGGTACGAACACCGGGGAGCTGTTTTTT. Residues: CASRGRGGGTNTGELFF.

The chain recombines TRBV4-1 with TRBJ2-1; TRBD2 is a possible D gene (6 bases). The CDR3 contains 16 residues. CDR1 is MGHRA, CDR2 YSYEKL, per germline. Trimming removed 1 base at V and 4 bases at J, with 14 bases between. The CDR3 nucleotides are TGCGCCAGCAGCCAAGTCGGGACTCTACCTTACAATGAGCAGTTCTTC. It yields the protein CASSQVGTLPYNEQFF.

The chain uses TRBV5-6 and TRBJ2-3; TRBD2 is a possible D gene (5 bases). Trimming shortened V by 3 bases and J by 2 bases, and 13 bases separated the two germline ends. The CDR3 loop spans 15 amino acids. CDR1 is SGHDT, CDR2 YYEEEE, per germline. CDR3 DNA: TGTGCCAGCAGCTCACCGGGATTCTACACAGATACGCAGTATTTT. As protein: CASSSPGFYTDTQYF.

CDR3 coding DNA: TGTGCCAGCAGCGGGGGACTATCCATGACCACTGAAGCTTTCTTT. Translation: CASSGGLSMTTEAFF. This rearrangement joins TRBV9 to TRBJ1-1; TRBD1 is a possible D gene (5 bases). V was trimmed by 3 bases and J by 4 bases, leaving 16 bases between them. From germline, CDR1 is SGDLS and CDR2 YYNGEE. CDR3 length: 15 amino acids.